These T cell receptor beta chains were read from a single sample in a study of blood T cell repertoires in COVID-19. Libraries were prepared by immunoSEQ multiplex PCR; TCRdb keeps only in-frame clonotypes and omits some of them. The sample has roughly 200,000 clones, about 85% seen once; the top ten hold 4.5% to 5%. Material: peripheral blood. Every receptor here comes from a woman of 80 years or more with acute or convalescent COVID-19. Each CDR3 is given with its conserved first and last residue. Fields, in order: V gene, clone size, CDR3 length, J gene, CDR3 protein. For some rows the clone size is stated as once, few or many, or as a class when expanded; others skip it.

>TRBV5-1|.|15|TRBJ2-5
CASSLTAGGGETQYF
>TRBV10-1|.|17|TRBJ2-2
CASSESRTGAVGGELFF
>TRBV5-1|.|15|TRBJ1-1
CASSASGQGNTEAFF
>TRBV24-1|once|12|TRBJ1-2
CATSGGEAGYTF
>TRBV15|.|14|TRBJ2-5
CATSREPSQETQYF
>TRBV4-3|.|16|TRBJ2-1
CASSQGRRGIRNEQFF
>TRBV6-5|.|13|TRBJ2-7
CASRPGLAYEQYF
>TRBV4-1|.|18|TRBJ1-6
CASSQALLGGDRVSPLHF
>TRBV2|.|14|TRBJ1-5
CASSGTGRFQPQHF
>TRBV13|once|17|TRBJ2-2
CASRPPGQGTNTGELFF
>TRBV6-5|.|15|TRBJ2-7
CASSYSRTGPTEQYF
>TRBV12-3/TRBV12-4|.|11|TRBJ1-3
CASSPGGTIYF
>TRBV10-3|.|14|TRBJ2-5
CATTPGLAEETQYF
>TRBV2|.|14|TRBJ1-3
CASRGILGGNTIYF
>TRBV5-1|few|15|TRBJ2-1
CASSLVQGTYNEQFF
>TRBV12-5|few|15|TRBJ1-2
CASGFGTGGIYGYTF
>TRBV30|.|14|TRBJ1-5
CAWSVRHGNQPQHF
>TRBV19|.|16|TRBJ1-4
CASSPGTAYSGEKLFF
>TRBV5-1|.|16|TRBJ2-3
CASSPPGGRAIDTQYF
>TRBV6-6|.|15|TRBJ2-3
CASSYSTSRTDTQYF
>TRBV18|.|15|TRBJ1-2
CASSPLRDIHYGYTF